This T cell receptor beta chain stems from a study of CD8 T cells in Susac syndrome. For the study at large: There were Susac syndrome patients who were therapy-naive at blood draw, others on corticosteroids, and others on intravenous immunoglobulin alone.

V was trimmed by 5 bases and J by 1 base, leaving 8 bases between them. The CDR3 runs to 12 residues. The germline V gene has CDR1 DFQATT and CDR2 SNEGSKA (reference sequence). Roughly 0.45 to 1 ug RNA was reverse transcribed with random hexamers. TCRdb fed the immunoSEQ multiplex PCR reads into MiXCR, producing one record per CDR3 protein. The sample holds some 240,000 distinct CDR3 sequences, 95% to 97% seen once. In its sample, this clonotype was seen a few times. Sequenced input: CD4+ T cells from PBMCs. The chain has TRBV20-1 and TRBJ1-1; D is unresolved. The source of this sequence is a human donor with Susac syndrome. CDR3 residues: CSARTGNTEAFF. The CDR3 nucleotides read TGCAGTGCTCGTACCGGGAACACTGAAGCTTTCTTT.